This record looks at one T cell receptor (beta chain) sequence and its context. The antigen remains unidentified. CDR3 length: 12 residues. V shed 2 bases and J shed 6 bases, with 8 bases lying between them. Germline V gene sequence: CDR1 SGHRS, CDR2 YFSETQ. The record originates from a study of T-cell memory formation after mild COVID-19. Study-level points and caveats: Cross-reactive memory apparently joined, as some responding clones appeared in pre-infection memory. The study found balanced CD4/CD8 in clones contracting day 15 to 85 and a CD4+ lean in later expanders.

Constant-segment primers and 5'RACE yielded cDNA libraries for TCR alpha and TCR beta, each carrying sample barcodes and UMIs. TCRdb re-analysed the 5' RACE reads in MiXCR, keeping a single row per CDR3 protein. The sample gives about 350,000 distinct CDR3 sequences, 25% to 30% of which show up once; approximately 13% is in the top ten. The chain has TRBV5-1 and TRBJ1-2; TRBD1 is a possible D gene (5 bases). The receptor's source is an adult woman who had mild COVID-19 (a few samples of this study predate the infection). Cell type and time point are not known. Sequenced sample: PBMCs or a T cell subset sorted from them (not recorded which). The CDR3 nucleotides read TGCGCCAGCAGCTTTACAGGTGATGGCTACACCTTC. Protein sequence: CASSFTGDGYTF.